The 29 T cell receptor beta chains in this list originate from one sample, sequenced in a study of technical replicates of blood from a handful of donors. Only in-frame clones appear in the TCRdb table, and some are missing; sequencing was by immunoSEQ multiplex PCR. The table lists about 50,000 clones, approximately 95% of them singletons. The sample comprised T cells isolated from PBMCs. The receptors come from a human donor in good health.

This chain joins TRBV28 and TRBJ1-1; possible D gene TRBD1, 6 bases. Trimming cost V 3 bases and J 4 bases, with 9 bases left between them. The CDR3 covers 13 residues. CDR1 is MDHEN, CDR2 SYDVKM, per germline. This chain's CDR3 is CASSFYRATEAFF. The CDR3 region has the DNA TGTGCCAGCAGTTTTTACAGGGCCACTGAAGCTTTCTTT. Variable domain in full (rest from reference TRBV28 and TRBJ1-1): DVKVTQSSRYLVKRTGEKVFLECVQDMDHENMFWYRQDPGLGLRLIYFSYDVKMKEKGDIPEGYSVSREKKERFSLILESASTNQTSMYLCASSFYRATEAFFGQGTRLTVV.

This chain connects TRBV11-3 to TRBJ2-1, with 11 bases matching TRBD2. Looked up from germline, CDR1 is SGHNT and CDR2 is YENEEA. V was pared by 5 bases and J by 4 bases, with 13 bases of the junction left unmatched. The CDR3 consists of 18 residues. As DNA, the CDR3 is TGTGCCAGCAGCCCAGGGACTAGCGGAGGGGTTTCATACAATGAGCAGTTCTTC. It encodes CASSPGTSGGVSYNEQFF.

This chain links TRBV7-2 with TRBJ1-5; possibly TRBD1 for D (5 bases). The CDR3 extends over 13 amino acids. Germline V gene lookup returns CDR1 SGHTA and CDR2 FQGNSA. The V end lost 4 bases, the J end lost 3 bases, and 7 bases lay between the germline ends. The DNA for the CDR3 is TGTGCCAGCAGCTCGGACAACAATCAGCCCCAGCATTTT. Its protein product is CASSSDNNQPQHF.

This rearrangement joins TRBV11-3 to TRBJ2-1, with D maybe TRBD2 (5 bases). The V end was cut by 1 base, the J end by 3 bases, with 10 bases between. Germline-derived CDR1 and CDR2 are SGHNT and YENEEA. The CDR3 contains 15 residues. CDR3 amino acids: CASSLGGEDYNEQFF. In DNA, the CDR3 is TGTGCCAGCAGCTTAGGGGGAGAGGACTACAATGAGCAGTTCTTC.

This chain links TRBV5-6 with TRBJ1-2; D possibly corresponds to TRBD1 (5 bases). This CDR3 is built from 15 residues. With 0 bases removed from V and 3 bases from J, the gap between germline ends came to 12 bases. Germline values: CDR1 SGHDT, CDR2 YYEEEE. The CDR3 protein is CASSLEAGQHYGYTF. The CDR3 DNA follows: TGTGCCAGCAGCTTGGAAGCAGGGCAGCACTATGGCTACACCTTC. The full variable domain, completed using reference TRBV5-6 and TRBJ1-2, is DAGVTQSPTHLIKTRGQQVTLRCSPKSGHDTVSWYQQALGQGPQFIFQYYEEEERQRGNFPDRFSGHQFPNYSSELNVNALLLGDSALYLCASSLEAGQHYGYTFGSGTRLTVV.

This clone was seen just once. The chain is built from TRBV4-1 and TRBJ2-7; D possibly corresponds to TRBD2 (6 bases). Per germline, CDR1 MGHRA and CDR2 YSYEKL. Trimming shortened V by 2 bases and J by 3 bases, and 14 bases separated the two germline ends. This CDR3 region has 15 residues. Written as DNA, the CDR3 is TGCGCCAGCAGCCAATATAGTCTAGCGATCTACGAGCAGTACTTC. As protein: CASSQYSLAIYEQYF.

This chain connects TRBV9 to TRBJ2-7; 7 bases are a match to TRBD1. Germline CDR1 is SGDLS and CDR2 is YYNGEE. The V and J ends lost 4 bases and 0 bases, in that order; junction bases with no gene match: 4. There are 14 residues in the CDR3. CDR3 region: CASSTGDSSYEQYF. The CDR3 DNA reads as TGTGCCAGCAGCACCGGGGACAGCTCCTACGAGCAGTACTTC. Looking up the rest from reference TRBV9 and TRBJ2-7 gives the full variable domain: DSGVTQTPKHLITATGQRVTLRCSPRSGDLSVYWYQQSLDQGLQFLIQYYNGEERAKGNILERFSAQQFPDLHSELNLSSLELGDSALYFCASSTGDSSYEQYFGPGTRLTVT.

The chain links TRBV9 to TRBJ1-1; 10 positions agree with TRBD1. Losses at the gene ends were 0 bases for V and 4 bases for J; bases not matched to a gene: 9. The CDR3 has 17 residues. The germline V gene has CDR1 SGDLS and CDR2 YYNGEE. The CDR3 DNA reads TGTGCCAGCAGCGTAGGAGCCGGGACAGGGGCGGGCACTGAAGCTTTCTTT. Translated: CASSVGAGTGAGTEAFF.

V gene TRBV6-5 combines with J gene TRBJ1-2; D is uncertain. This CDR3 comprises 14 residues. V was trimmed by 8 bases and J by 2 bases, leaving 15 bases between them. Germline V gives CDR1 MNHEY, CDR2 SVGAGI. The CDR3 DNA sequence: TGTGCCAGCTTCACCAGGCCGTCCAACTATGGCTACACCTTC. Translated, it gives CASFTRPSNYGYTF.

This chain links TRBV7-6 with TRBJ2-7, with TRBD2 identical over 13 bases. The CDR3 is made up of 16 amino acids. Looked up from germline, CDR1 is SGHVS and CDR2 is FNYEAQ. V shed 1 base, J shed 3 bases, and the junction held 3 bases outside the gene matches. The CDR3 DNA sequence: TGTGCCAGCAGCTTAGAGGGACTAGCGGGAATCTACGAGCAGTACTTC. Its protein is CASSLEGLAGIYEQYF.

The chain employs TRBV16 and TRBJ1-2; D might be TRBD1 (5 bases). This CDR3 spans 14 amino acids. The germline CDR1 and CDR2 sequences are KGHSY and FQNENV. The ends were cut back, 1 base at V and 2 bases at J, with 8 bases in the middle. CDR3: CASSQWQGNYGYTF. CDR3 DNA: TGTGCCAGCAGCCAATGGCAGGGCAACTATGGCTACACCTTC. Full variable domain (outside the CDR3, taken from reference TRBV16 and TRBJ1-2): GEEVAQTPKHLVRGEGQKAKLYCAPIKGHSYVFWYQQVLKNEFKFLISFQNENVFDETGMPKERFSAKCLPNSPCSLEIQATKLEDSAVYFCASSQWQGNYGYTFGSGTRLTVV.

V gene TRBV18 combines with J gene TRBJ1-4; D remains unclear. This CDR3 is built from 13 residues. Trimming shortened V by 2 bases and J by 8 bases, and 9 bases separated the two germline ends. The V gene's germline CDR1 is KGHSH and CDR2 LQKENI. CDR3 loop: CASSPSGGEKLFF. As DNA, the CDR3 is TGTGCCAGCTCACCAAGTGGAGGCGAAAAACTGTTTTTT.

This clone was observed a single time. The chain uses TRBV4-2 and TRBJ2-5, with D possibly being TRBD2 (6 bases). Germline-derived CDR1 and CDR2 are LGHNA and YNFKEQ. This CDR3 has 14 amino acids. Trimming shortened V by 2 bases and J by 5 bases, and 12 bases separated the two germline ends. CDR3 sequence reads: CASSQWGEWETQYF. CDR3 coding DNA: TGTGCCAGCAGCCAATGGGGGGAGTGGGAGACCCAGTACTTC.

V usage is TRBV11-3 and J usage is TRBJ1-1; tentatively, D is TRBD1 (6 bases). The CDR3 is made up of 15 amino acids. CDR1 SGHNT and CDR2 YENEEA come from the germline V gene. The ends were cut back, 4 bases at V and 4 bases at J, with 16 bases in the middle. The chain's CDR3 is CASSYAAGVSTEAFF. The CDR3 bases are TGTGCCAGCAGCTACGCAGCAGGGGTTAGCACTGAAGCTTTCTTT.

J is TRBJ1-1 and V is TRBV29-1, with D maybe TRBD1 (6 bases). The CDR3 consists of 11 residues. Germline CDR1 reads SQVTM; CDR2 reads ANQGSEA. V lost 7 bases to trimming and J lost 5 bases, with 11 bases between them. The CDR3 DNA reads as TGCAGCGGACAGGTAGGGACTGAAGCTTTCTTT. Translation gives CSGQVGTEAFF.

V usage is TRBV28 and J usage is TRBJ2-1; a possible D gene is TRBD2 (5 bases). Germline CDR1 MDHEN, CDR2 SYDVKM. This CDR3 region has 14 residues. V shed 5 bases and J shed 0 bases, with 8 bases lying between them. The CDR3 DNA is TGTGCCAGCAGTCCAGACTACTCCTACAATGAGCAGTTCTTC. Amino acids: CASSPDYSYNEQFF.

The chain employs TRBV28 and TRBJ2-7, with 8 positions matching TRBD1. The CDR3 spans 14 residues. With 2 bases clipped from V and 3 bases from J, the junction kept 3 bases outside the gene matches. Germline V gene lookup returns CDR1 MDHEN and CDR2 SYDVKM. The CDR3 DNA reads as TGTGCCAGCAGTTTAGTACAGGGGGGCTACGAGCAGTACTTC. It is translated as CASSLVQGGYEQYF.

V and J are TRBV18 and TRBJ2-7; 10 positions agree with TRBD1. With 5 bases clipped from V and 0 bases from J, the junction kept 4 bases outside the gene matches. The CDR3 contains 15 residues. Germline CDR1 is KGHSH and CDR2 is LQKENI. CDR3 DNA sequence: TGTGCCAGCTCAGGGGGGACAGGGGACTCCTACGAGCAGTACTTC. Its protein is CASSGGTGDSYEQYF.

The chain carries TRBV7-9 and TRBJ2-7, with D possibly TRBD1 on 5 matching bases. Per the germline V gene, CDR1 is SEHNR and CDR2 is FQNEAQ (reference sequence). The CDR3 contains 13 residues. V was shortened by 3 bases and J by 5 bases, with 11 bases between the two germline ends. The CDR3: CASSFRSRDEQYF. Here the CDR3 DNA reads TGTGCCAGCAGCTTTAGATCCAGGGACGAGCAGTACTTC.

The genes are TRBV9 and TRBJ2-1; maybe TRBD2 (7 bases). CDR1 is SGDLS and CDR2 is YYNGEE in the germline V gene. Trimming cost V 0 bases and J 15 bases, with 19 bases left between them. The CDR3 totals 14 residues. The CDR3 DNA reads TGTGCCAGCAGCGTAGGAGGGGGAGGGCCAATGCTGTTCTTC. Translated: CASSVGGGGPMLFF.

V is TRBV2 and J is TRBJ2-7; no clear D. This CDR3 contains 10 residues. With 6 bases removed from V and 3 bases from J, the gap between germline ends came to 3 bases. Germline assignment: CDR1 SNHLY and CDR2 FYNNEI. CDR3 DNA sequence: TGTGCCAGCAGCTACTACGAGCAGTACTTC. Translated, it gives CASSYYEQYF.

In DNA, the CDR3 is TGTGCCAGCAGCCTTTTAAGGACCCTAGCGGCCCACAATGAGCAGTTCTTC. Translating gives CASSLLRTLAAHNEQFF. The J gene is TRBJ2-1, the V gene TRBV14, with 7 nucleotides matching TRBD2. There are 17 residues in the CDR3. The V gene end was trimmed by 4 bases and the J gene end by 5 bases; junction bases not matched to a gene: 14. Germline CDR1 reads SGHDN; CDR2 reads FVKESK. The whole variable domain, filled in from reference TRBV14 and TRBJ2-1, reads EAGVTQFPSHSVIEKGQTVTLRCDPISGHDNLYWYRRVMGKEIKFLLHFVKESKQDESGMPNNRFLAERTGGTYSTLKVQPAELEDSGVYFCASSLLRTLAAHNEQFFGPGTRLTVL.

The chain is built from TRBV5-1 and TRBJ2-7; perhaps TRBD1 as D (6 bases). CDR1 is SGHRS, CDR2 YFSETQ, per germline. The CDR3 loop spans 11 amino acids. The V gene lost 6 bases and the J gene lost 5 bases, with 9 bases spanning the gap. The CDR3 DNA sequence: TGCGCCAGCATACAGGGTAACGAGCAGTACTTC. This codes for CASIQGNEQYF.

The chain is built from TRBV27 and TRBJ1-5; 7 bases agree with TRBD1. The germline gives CDR1 MNHEY, CDR2 SMNVEV (reference sequence). The length of the CDR3 is 16 residues. The J segment lost 4 bases and the V segment lost 0 bases, leaving 6 bases of the junction unmatched. The DNA for the CDR3 is TGTGCCAGCAGTTTATCGGGACAGTCAGGGAATCAGCCCCAGCATTTT. Translation: CASSLSGQSGNQPQHF.

This clone has a handful of counts. This sequence joins TRBV2 and TRBJ1-2; 8 bases are a match to TRBD1. This CDR3 comprises 11 residues. The V gene's germline CDR1 is SNHLY and CDR2 FYNNEI. The trim removed 6 bases at V and 8 bases at J, leaving 2 bases unmatched. CDR3 loop: CASRTGGGYTF. The CDR3 bases are TGTGCCAGCAGAACAGGGGGAGGCTACACCTTC.

The rearrangement uses TRBV11-1 and TRBJ2-7, with D maybe TRBD2 (6 bases). This CDR3 contains 14 residues. The V and J ends lost 5 bases and 0 bases respectively, with 11 bases between them. Germline CDR1 SGHAT, CDR2 FQDESV (reference sequence). This chain's CDR3 is CASSGGVSSYEQYF. DNA of the CDR3: TGTGCCAGCAGCGGCGGGGTAAGCTCCTACGAGCAGTACTTC.

The rearrangement joins TRBV28 to TRBJ2-7; D may be TRBD1 (6 bases). V lost 7 bases, J lost 3 bases, and 16 bases lay in between. Germline V lookup: CDR1 MDHEN, CDR2 SYDVKM. CDR3 length: 14 residues. The CDR3 region has the DNA TGTGCCAGCAATGAGCAGGGGCCGGGCTACGAGCAGTACTTC. Translated: CASNEQGPGYEQYF.

The chain joins TRBV25-1 to TRBJ1-1, with D possibly TRBD1 on 5 matching bases. The germline V gene has CDR1 MGHDK and CDR2 SYGVNS. The CDR3 length is 16 residues. The germline V and J ends were trimmed by 6 bases and 0 bases, with 17 bases remaining between them. CDR3 in amino acids: CASSQTGGIMNTEAFF. In DNA form, the CDR3 reads TGTGCCAGCAGCCAAACGGGGGGAATCATGAACACTGAAGCTTTCTTT.

This chain joins TRBV28 and TRBJ1-3; maybe TRBD1 (5 bases). Germline V gene lookup returns CDR1 MDHEN and CDR2 SYDVKM. This CDR3 has 15 residues. Trimming cost V 5 bases and J 2 bases, with 13 bases left between them. CDR3 sequence reads: CASSPPQGAGNTIYF. The DNA of the CDR3 is TGTGCCAGCAGTCCACCGCAGGGCGCTGGAAACACCATATATTTT.